The source of this T cell receptor beta chain is a study of post-analysis software for immune sequencing data. The overall study: Courses of disease covered relapsing-remitting, secondary progressive and progressive-relapsing multiple sclerosis.

The study, taken as a whole, reports: Samples from a shared batch, those prepared together, strongly co-clustered by F measure. Normalized Chao1 diversity was significantly reduced in patients versus controls.

Libraries were made from TCR beta cDNA, and they carried unique molecular identifiers. Researchers reported roughly 510,000 cDNA molecules coming from around 1 to 9.1 million T cells. From the PCR reads, TCRdb called clonotypes with MiXCR, one entry per CDR3 protein. The data contain 250,000 to 300,000 distinct CDR3 sequences, about 40% of them singletons. To note about this clonotype: The antigen remains undetermined.

This clonotype was obtained from a girl aged 5 to 17 with multiple sclerosis. Sequenced sample: blood.

CDR3 nucleotide sequence: TGTGCCAGCAGCTCCTCAACAGGGAACCAGCCCCAGCATTTT. This sequence encodes CASSSSTGNQPQHF. J is TRBJ1-5 and V is TRBV7-6; D is perhaps TRBD1 (6 bases). This CDR3 is 14 amino acids long. Per the germline V gene, CDR1 is SGHVS and CDR2 is FNYEAQ. V was pared by 4 bases and J by 7 bases, with 14 bases between. Drawing the rest from reference TRBV7-6 and TRBJ1-5, the complete variable domain is GAGVSQSPRYKVTKRGQDVALRCDPISGHVSLYWYRQALGQGPEFLTYFNYEAQQDKSGLPNDRFSAERPEGSISTLTIQRTEQRDSAMYRCASSSSTGNQPQHFGDGTRLSIL.